The T cell receptor beta chain described here comes from a study of cytomegalovirus exposure and HLA in healthy donors. Overall study results and limits: It was about 150 TCR beta chains that were listed as cytomegalovirus-associated. Association of roughly 17,000 TCR beta sequences with HLA alleles was found at 0.05 false discovery rate in a later analysis.

The PCR was carried out with 60 Vbeta primers and 13 Jbeta primers. Some clones are missing from TCRdb's copy, which holds only in-frame ones; the method was immunoSEQ multiplex PCR. Of 100,000 to 130,000 clones in the sample, roughly 76% were seen once. Though nominally healthy at sampling, donors likely had unrecorded immune exposures. The CDR3 covers 14 residues. Germline CDR1 MGHDK, CDR2 SYGVNS. Trimming cost V 4 bases and J 1 base; bases outside gene matches: 2. Comments on this clone: As yet, its antigen is unknown.

The V call is TRBV25-1, the J call TRBJ2-5; 8 bases are shared with TRBD2. The sequence derives from a man aged 18 to 29 in good health and CMV-seronegative. Specimen: PBMCs. The CDR3 region has the DNA TGTGCCAGCAGTGGCGGGGGGCCCCAAGAGACCCAGTACTTC. Its protein is CASSGGGPQETQYF.